The rows below give T cell receptor beta chains drawn from one sample of a study of beta chain features in type 1 diabetes. TCRdb's table, derived via immunoSEQ multiplex PCR, lists solely in-frame clones and lacks some. The sample consists of roughly 180,000 clones, 7.5% to 8.5% of them appearing once. Material: central memory CD4+ T cells from blood. All receptors derive from a man younger than 30 with type 1 diabetes. Each CDR3 is given with its conserved first and last residue. The D gene is left open where the match is weak. Clone size is shown for a subset of rows, as once, few, many or a class of expanded clone.

clone_size: NA
j_call: TRBJ1-2
d_call: NA
v_call: TRBV28
cdr3_aa: CASSSPPGNYGYTF
cdr3_nt: TGTGCCAGCAGTTCCCCTCCAGGGAACTATGGCTACACCTTC

clone_size: NA
j_call: TRBJ2-4
d_call: NA
v_call: TRBV16
cdr3_aa: CASSPFGLAKNIQYF
cdr3_nt: TGTGCCAGCAGCCCCTTCGGGTTGGCCAAAAACATTCAGTACTTC

clone_size: few
j_call: TRBJ1-2
d_call: TRBD1
v_call: TRBV30
cdr3_aa: CAWSVLTGGYGYTF
cdr3_nt: TGTGCCTGGAGTGTCCTGACAGGGGGCTATGGCTACACCTTC

clone_size: many
j_call: TRBJ1-1
d_call: NA
v_call: TRBV5-1
cdr3_aa: CASSLEGENTEAFF
cdr3_nt: TGCGCCAGCAGCTTGGAGGGGGAGAACACTGAAGCTTTCTTT

clone_size: few
j_call: TRBJ2-7
d_call: NA
v_call: TRBV6-6
cdr3_aa: CASSYPGQSYEQYF
cdr3_nt: TGTGCCAGCAGTTACCCTGGACAGTCCTACGAGCAGTACTTC

clone_size: NA
j_call: TRBJ2-3
d_call: NA
v_call: TRBV5-4
cdr3_aa: CASSLDRGIGQYF
cdr3_nt: TGTGCCAGCAGCTTGGATCGCGGGATAGGGCAGTATTTT

clone_size: NA
j_call: TRBJ2-1
d_call: NA
v_call: TRBV29-1
cdr3_aa: CSVGTGQPSSYNEQFF
cdr3_nt: TGCAGCGTTGGGACGGGACAACCAAGCTCCTACAATGAGCAGTTCTTC

clone_size: few
j_call: TRBJ1-1
d_call: NA
v_call: TRBV5-1
cdr3_aa: CASSLNSPNLGAFF
cdr3_nt: TGCGCCAGCAGCTTAAACTCCCCGAATCTCGGAGCTTTCTTT

clone_size: NA
j_call: TRBJ1-2
d_call: TRBD1
v_call: TRBV11-2
cdr3_aa: CASSLTGTGGRLYGYTF
cdr3_nt: TGTGCCAGCAGCTTAACCGGGACAGGGGGCCGCCTCTATGGCTACACCTTC

clone_size: NA
j_call: TRBJ2-7
d_call: NA
v_call: TRBV28
cdr3_aa: CASRRGYEQYF
cdr3_nt: TGTGCCAGCAGAAGGGGCTACGAGCAGTACTTC

clone_size: few
j_call: TRBJ2-3
d_call: NA
v_call: TRBV11-2
cdr3_aa: CASRQGTDTQYF
cdr3_nt: TGTGCCAGCAGGCAGGGCACAGATACGCAGTATTTT

clone_size: few
j_call: TRBJ2-7
d_call: NA
v_call: TRBV5-1
cdr3_aa: CASSQGLSYEQYF
cdr3_nt: TGCGCCAGCAGCCAGGGACTGAGCTACGAGCAGTACTTC

clone_size: NA
j_call: TRBJ1-1
d_call: TRBD1
v_call: TRBV30
cdr3_aa: CAWTGDRAPFF
cdr3_nt: TGTGCCTGGACCGGGGACAGGGCACCTTTCTTT

clone_size: few
j_call: TRBJ2-1
d_call: NA
v_call: TRBV25-1
cdr3_aa: CASSVSGFSYNEQFF
cdr3_nt: TGTGCCAGCAGTGTTAGCGGTTTCTCCTACAATGAGCAGTTCTTC

clone_size: NA
j_call: TRBJ2-2
d_call: NA
v_call: TRBV19
cdr3_aa: CATQGRAGELFF
cdr3_nt: TGTGCCACCCAGGGGCGGGCCGGGGAGCTGTTTTTT

clone_size: NA
j_call: TRBJ2-7
d_call: NA
v_call: TRBV7-2
cdr3_aa: CASSSGLAEAYEQYF
cdr3_nt: TGTGCCAGCAGCTCCGGACTCGCCGAGGCCTACGAGCAGTACTTC

clone_size: few
j_call: TRBJ2-2
d_call: NA
v_call: TRBV13
cdr3_aa: CASSLIPATGELFF
cdr3_nt: TGTGCCAGCAGCTTAATCCCTGCGACCGGGGAGCTGTTTTTT

clone_size: NA
j_call: TRBJ2-3
d_call: NA
v_call: TRBV28
cdr3_aa: CASSLARDGTDTQYF
cdr3_nt: TGTGCCAGCAGTTTAGCGCGGGATGGCACAGATACGCAGTATTTT

clone_size: NA
j_call: TRBJ2-2
d_call: NA
v_call: TRBV5-1
cdr3_aa: CASRELTDTGELFF
cdr3_nt: TGCGCCAGCCGCGAACTGACAGACACCGGGGAGCTGTTTTTT

clone_size: few
j_call: TRBJ2-1
d_call: NA
v_call: TRBV6-5
cdr3_aa: CASSLTGNEQFF
cdr3_nt: TGTGCCAGCAGTTTAACGGGCAATGAGCAGTTCTTC

clone_size: few
j_call: TRBJ2-5
d_call: NA
v_call: TRBV15
cdr3_aa: CATSRDTGRGETQYF
cdr3_nt: TGTGCCACCAGCAGAGATACCGGCCGCGGCGAGACCCAGTACTTC

clone_size: NA
j_call: TRBJ1-2
d_call: NA
v_call: TRBV29-1
cdr3_aa: CSVEAAGGGYTF
cdr3_nt: TGCAGCGTTGAGGCGGCGGGGGGAGGCTACACCTTC

clone_size: NA
j_call: TRBJ2-7
d_call: TRBD1
v_call: TRBV4-2
cdr3_aa: CASSQAVGAGGASYEQYF
cdr3_nt: TGTGCCAGCAGCCAAGCTGTAGGAGCAGGGGGCGCGTCCTACGAGCAGTACTTC

clone_size: NA
j_call: TRBJ2-5
d_call: TRBD2
v_call: TRBV6-1
cdr3_aa: CASSDIGGRASETQYF
cdr3_nt: TGTGCCAGCAGTGATATAGGCGGGAGGGCCTCAGAGACCCAGTACTTC

clone_size: few
j_call: TRBJ1-2
d_call: TRBD1
v_call: TRBV5-1
cdr3_aa: CASSVQGVDSRGYTF
cdr3_nt: TGCGCCAGCAGCGTCCAGGGGGTGGATTCAAGAGGCTACACCTTC